The sample holds many counts of the clone carrying this TCR beta chain. Its antigen is still unknown. The data derive from a study of T-cell reconstitution after alpha-beta-depleted transplantation in children. Study outcomes and limitations: Surviving thymic progenitors and recipient T cells were the source of high TCRbeta diversity at day 60 in some patients.

The authors prepared the TCRbeta library with unique molecular identifiers. In TCRdb, the PCR reads were re-called with MiXCR into one record per CDR3 protein. The table includes approximately 150,000 distinct CDR3 sequences, 8% to 10% detected once. V dropped 0 bases and J dropped 1; count of bases not matched to a gene: 2. Looked up from germline, CDR1 is SGHRS and CDR2 is YFSETQ. The CDR3 covers 15 residues. This TCR was sampled from a female patient aged 2 to 10 who had a stem cell transplant for congenital amegakaryocytic thrombocytopenia, so the T cells may come from the graft donor. The sequencing used PBMCs, mostly from graft donor cells, collected 180 days after TCRalphabeta/CD19-depleted stem cell transplant. The rearrangement links TRBV5-1 to TRBJ2-5; 8 bases line up with TRBD2. DNA for the CDR3: TGCGCCAGCAGCTTGGGACTAGCGTTCCAAGAGACCCAGTACTTC. Translation: CASSLGLAFQETQYF.